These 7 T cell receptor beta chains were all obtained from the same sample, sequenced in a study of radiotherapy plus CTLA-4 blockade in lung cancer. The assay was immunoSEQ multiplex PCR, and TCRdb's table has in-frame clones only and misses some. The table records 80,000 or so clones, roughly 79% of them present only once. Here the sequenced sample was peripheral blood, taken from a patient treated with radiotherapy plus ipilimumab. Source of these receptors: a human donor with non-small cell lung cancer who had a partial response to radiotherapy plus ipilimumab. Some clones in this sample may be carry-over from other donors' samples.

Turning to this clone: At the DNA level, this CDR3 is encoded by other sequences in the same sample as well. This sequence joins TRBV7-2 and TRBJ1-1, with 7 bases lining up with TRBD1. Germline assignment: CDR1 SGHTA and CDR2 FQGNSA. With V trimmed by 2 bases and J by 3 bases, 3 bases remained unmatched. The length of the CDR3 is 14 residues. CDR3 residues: CASSLNRGDTEAFF. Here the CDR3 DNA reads TGTGCCAGCAGCTTAAACAGGGGAGACACTGAAGCTTTCTTT.

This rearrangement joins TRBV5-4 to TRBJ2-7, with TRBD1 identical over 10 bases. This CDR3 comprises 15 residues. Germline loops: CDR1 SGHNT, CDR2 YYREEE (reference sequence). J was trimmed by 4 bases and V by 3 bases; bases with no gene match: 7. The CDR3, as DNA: TGTGCCAGCAGCTCCAACCGGGACAGGGGTTACGAGCAGTACTTC. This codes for CASSSNRDRGYEQYF.

The DNA of the CDR3 is TGTGCCAGCAGCTTCTCCATAGGACGGGGACTCTATGGCTACACCTTC. Its protein product is CASSFSIGRGLYGYTF. The chain combines TRBV28 with TRBJ1-2; TRBD1 might be the D (5 bases). Germline lookup yields CDR1 MDHEN and CDR2 SYDVKM. V dropped 6 bases and J dropped 4 bases, with 21 bases sitting between them. The CDR3 extends over 16 amino acids.

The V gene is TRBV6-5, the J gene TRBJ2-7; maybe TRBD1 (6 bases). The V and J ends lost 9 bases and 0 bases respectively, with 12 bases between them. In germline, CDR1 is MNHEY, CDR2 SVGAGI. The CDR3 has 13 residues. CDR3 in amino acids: CASSGEASYEQYF. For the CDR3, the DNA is TGTGCCAGTTCAGGGGAAGCCTCCTACGAGCAGTACTTC.

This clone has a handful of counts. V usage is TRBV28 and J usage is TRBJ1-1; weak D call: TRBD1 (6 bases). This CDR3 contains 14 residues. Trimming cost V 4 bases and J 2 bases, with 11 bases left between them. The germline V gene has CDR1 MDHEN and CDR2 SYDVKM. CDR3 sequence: CASSSGHGNTEAFF. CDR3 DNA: TGTGCCAGCAGTTCGGGACACGGAAACACTGAAGCTTTCTTT. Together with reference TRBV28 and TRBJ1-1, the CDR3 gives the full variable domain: DVKVTQSSRYLVKRTGEKVFLECVQDMDHENMFWYRQDPGLGLRLIYFSYDVKMKEKGDIPEGYSVSREKKERFSLILESASTNQTSMYLCASSSGHGNTEAFFGQGTRLTVV.

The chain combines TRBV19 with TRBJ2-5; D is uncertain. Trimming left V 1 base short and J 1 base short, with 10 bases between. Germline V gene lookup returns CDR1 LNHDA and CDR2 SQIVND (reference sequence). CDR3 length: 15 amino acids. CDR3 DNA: TGTGCCAGTAGTATAGTCGGCGGAAGCCAAGAGACCCAGTACTTC. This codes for CASSIVGGSQETQYF.

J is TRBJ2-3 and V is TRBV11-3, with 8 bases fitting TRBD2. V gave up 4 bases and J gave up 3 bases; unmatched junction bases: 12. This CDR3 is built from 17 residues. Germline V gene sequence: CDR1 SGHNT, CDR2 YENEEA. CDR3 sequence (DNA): TGTGCCAGCAGCTCATCTCCGGGGGGGTTGTATACAGATACGCAGTATTTT. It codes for CASSSSPGGLYTDTQYF.